This record looks at one TCR beta chain sequence and its context. In the authors' workflow: Cell counts per sample came from amplifying reference gene primers. Assay: immunoSEQ multiplex PCR; the TCRdb copy retains only in-frame clones and omits some. V and J calls and clone size come straight from that table; D and trimming were deduced from the DNA. The sample records approximately 180,000 clones, approximately 83% being singletons. The CDR3 sequence is 15 residues long. Germline CDR1 GTSNPN, CDR2 SVGIG (reference sequence). The V end lost 1 base, the J end lost 2 bases, and 9 bases lay between the germline ends. These data come from a study of blood T cell repertoires in COVID-19. Study summary: Collection of acute and convalescent COVID-19 samples took place in the United States, Italy and Spain.

The chain is built from TRBV30 and TRBJ1-6; D is perhaps TRBD1 (5 bases). This TCR came from a man aged 60 to 69 with acute or convalescent COVID-19. Sequenced input: peripheral blood. The CDR3 here is CAWSAGGAYNSPLHF. The DNA of the CDR3 is TGTGCCTGGAGTGCCGGAGGGGCCTATAATTCACCCCTCCACTTT.